In this sample, the clone carrying this T cell receptor (beta chain) turned up a few times. The antigen is not known. The CDR3 sequence is 17 residues long. V lost 0 bases, J lost 4 bases, and 12 bases stayed unmatched. Germline assignment: CDR1 SGHRS and CDR2 YFSETQ. Authors of the study amplified TCR beta CDR3 regions from RNA transcripts. Primed by the HTBI set, a first-round RT-PCR was run on the TCR CDR3. TCRdb processed the multiplex PCR reads anew with MiXCR; each CDR3 protein has one entry. This sample has some 490,000 distinct CDR3 sequences, with 20% to 25% found just once. The data were taken from a study of T cells in Graves' hyperthyroidism and ophthalmopathy. General observations from the study: Peripheral blood also featured most of the thyroid clonotypes expanded above 0.001.

A Clinical Activity Score of at least 3, a NOSPECS grade of at least 4 and a duration under 3 months were recorded in the ophthalmopathy patients. Reasons for excluding patients were uncontrolled infection, other autoimmune disease, pregnancy or lactation. The receptor comes from a woman in her 70s with Graves' ophthalmopathy. This chain uses TRBV5-1 with TRBJ1-2, with TRBD1 matching 7 bases. Source material: blood. CDR3 sequence: CASSLAVSLAGGYGYTF. DNA of the CDR3: TGCGCCAGCAGCTTGGCCGTCAGTCTTGCAGGGGGCTATGGCTACACCTTC.